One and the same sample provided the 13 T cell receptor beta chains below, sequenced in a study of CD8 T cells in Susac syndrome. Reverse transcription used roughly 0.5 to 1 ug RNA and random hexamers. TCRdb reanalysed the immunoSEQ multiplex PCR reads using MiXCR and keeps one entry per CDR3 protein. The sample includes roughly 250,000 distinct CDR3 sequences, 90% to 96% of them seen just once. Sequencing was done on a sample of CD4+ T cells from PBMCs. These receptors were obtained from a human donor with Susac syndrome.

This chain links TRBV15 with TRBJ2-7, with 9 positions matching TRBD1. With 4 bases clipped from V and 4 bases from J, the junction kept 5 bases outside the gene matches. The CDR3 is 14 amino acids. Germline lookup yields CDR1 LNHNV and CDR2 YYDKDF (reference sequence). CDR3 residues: CATSKDRGGYEQYF. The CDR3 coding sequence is TGTGCCACCAGCAAGGACAGGGGTGGATACGAGCAGTACTTC.

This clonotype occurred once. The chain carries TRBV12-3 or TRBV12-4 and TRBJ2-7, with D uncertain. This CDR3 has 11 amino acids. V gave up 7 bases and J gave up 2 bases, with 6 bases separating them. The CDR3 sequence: CASMLAYEQYF. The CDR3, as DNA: TGTGCCAGCATGCTTGCCTACGAGCAGTACTTC.

The CDR3 loop reads CASSGGQDWVNTEAFF. CDR3 bases: TGTGCCAGTAGTGGAGGACAGGATTGGGTGAACACTGAAGCTTTCTTT. V is TRBV19 and J is TRBJ1-1; 7 nucleotides align to TRBD1. CDR3 length equals 16 residues. V was clipped by 5 bases and J by 0 bases; unmatched bases: 9. Germline V gene sequence: CDR1 LNHDA, CDR2 SQIVND (reference sequence).

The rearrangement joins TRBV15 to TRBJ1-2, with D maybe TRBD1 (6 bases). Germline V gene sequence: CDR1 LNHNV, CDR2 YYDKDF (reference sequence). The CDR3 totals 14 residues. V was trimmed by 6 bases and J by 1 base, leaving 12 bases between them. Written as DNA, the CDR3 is TGTGCCACCAGTAAGGGGGGAGGTAACTATGGCTACACCTTC. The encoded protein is CATSKGGGNYGYTF.

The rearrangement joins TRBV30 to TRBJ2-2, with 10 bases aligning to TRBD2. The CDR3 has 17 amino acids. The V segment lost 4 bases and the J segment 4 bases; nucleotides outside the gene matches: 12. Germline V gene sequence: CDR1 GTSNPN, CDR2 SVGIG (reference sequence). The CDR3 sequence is CAWMVSSGGLVTGELFF. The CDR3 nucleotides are TGTGCCTGGATGGTCTCTAGCGGGGGCCTGGTCACCGGGGAGCTGTTTTTT.

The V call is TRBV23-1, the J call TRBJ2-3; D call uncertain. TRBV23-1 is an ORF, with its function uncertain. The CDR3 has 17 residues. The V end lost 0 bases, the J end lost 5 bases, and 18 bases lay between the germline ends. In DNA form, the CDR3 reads TGCGCCAGCAGTCAATCTAGGCGGACCCGCTCCATAGATACGCAGTATTTT. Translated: CASSQSRRTRSIDTQYF.

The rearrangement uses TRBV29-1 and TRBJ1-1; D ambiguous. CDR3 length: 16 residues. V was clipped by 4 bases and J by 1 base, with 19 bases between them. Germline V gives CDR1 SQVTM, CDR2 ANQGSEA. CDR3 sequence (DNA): TGCAGCGTTGTTCTATCTAGTAGCAATCCGAACACTGAAGCTTTCTTT. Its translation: CSVVLSSSNPNTEAFF.

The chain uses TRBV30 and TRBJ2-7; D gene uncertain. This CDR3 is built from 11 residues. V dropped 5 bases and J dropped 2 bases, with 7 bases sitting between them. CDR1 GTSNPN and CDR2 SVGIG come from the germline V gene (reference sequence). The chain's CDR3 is CAWGRTYEQYF. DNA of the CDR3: TGTGCCTGGGGCCGAACCTACGAGCAGTACTTC.

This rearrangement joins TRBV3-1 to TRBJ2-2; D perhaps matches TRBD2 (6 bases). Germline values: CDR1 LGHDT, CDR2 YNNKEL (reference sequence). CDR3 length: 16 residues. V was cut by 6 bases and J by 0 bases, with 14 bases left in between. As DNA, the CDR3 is TGTGCCAGCAGGGAGAGGCGGGATTCGAACACCGGGGAGCTGTTTTTT. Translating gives CASRERRDSNTGELFF.

The CDR3 DNA sequence: TGTGCCATCAGTGAGCGGAACGGGGATCAGCCCCAGCATTTT. Translation gives CAISERNGDQPQHF. The rearrangement links TRBV10-3 to TRBJ1-5; no definite D call. The CDR3 spans 14 residues. Germline CDR1 reads ENHRY; CDR2 reads SYGVKD. Trimming took 2 bases from V and 5 from J, leaving 10 bases between them.

Written as DNA, the CDR3 is TGCAGTGCTAAAGATAGCGGGATAAGCGAGCAGTACTTC. It translates to CSAKDSGISEQYF. The chain uses TRBV20-1 and TRBJ2-7, with 8 bases lining up with TRBD2. The junction had 8 bases not matched to a gene; V was cut back by 4 bases and J by 6 bases. The V gene's germline CDR1 is DFQATT and CDR2 SNEGSKA (reference sequence). The CDR3 is 13 residues long.

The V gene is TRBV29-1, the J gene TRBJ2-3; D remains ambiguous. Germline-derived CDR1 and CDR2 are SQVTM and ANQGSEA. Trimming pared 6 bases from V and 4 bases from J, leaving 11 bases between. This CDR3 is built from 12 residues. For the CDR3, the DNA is TGCAGCGTGTACGGCGTATCAGATACGCAGTATTTT. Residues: CSVYGVSDTQYF.

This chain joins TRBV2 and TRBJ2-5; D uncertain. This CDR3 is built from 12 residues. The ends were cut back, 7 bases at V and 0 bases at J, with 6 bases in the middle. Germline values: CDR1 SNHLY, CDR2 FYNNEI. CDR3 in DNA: TGTGCCAGCAACAGAAACCAAGAGACCCAGTACTTC. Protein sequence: CASNRNQETQYF.